These 28 T cell receptor beta chains share one sample of origin, sequenced in a study of blood T cell repertoires in COVID-19. Assay: immunoSEQ multiplex PCR; the TCRdb copy retains only in-frame clones and omits some. The sample lists fewer than 200,000 clones; over 75% were seen once. Source material: PBMCs or T cells enriched from blood (not recorded which). These receptors came from a woman aged 18-29 years who had recovered from COVID-19.

The rearrangement links TRBV7-3 to TRBJ2-3, with D possibly TRBD2 on 5 matching bases. Per germline, CDR1 SGHTA and CDR2 FQGTGA. Trimming took 5 bases from V and 0 from J, leaving 9 bases between them. CDR3 length: 14 amino acids. The CDR3 spells CASSEWTSTDTQYF. The CDR3 DNA reads TGTGCCAGCAGCGAGTGGACTAGCACAGATACGCAGTATTTT.

This clone was seen only once. V is TRBV4-1 and J is TRBJ2-4; tentative D call: TRBD1 (5 bases). Trimming took 0 bases from V and 4 from J, leaving 16 bases between them. Germline lookup yields CDR1 MGHRA and CDR2 YSYEKL. This CDR3 spans 17 amino acids. The CDR3 nucleotides are TGCGCCAGCAGCCAAGACCAAGAGGTGACAGTTAAAAACATTCAGTACTTC. Protein sequence: CASSQDQEVTVKNIQYF.

Of note for this clone: One end of the junction fails to match germline, which may point to a read error. The CDR3 coding sequence is TGTGCCAGCAGTGAACTGTTAGCGAGGCATAGCAATCAGCCCCGGCATTTT. The encoded protein is CASSELLARHSNQPRHF. This chain joins TRBV6-1 and TRBJ1-5; D gene ambiguous. There are 17 residues in the CDR3. Germline CDR1 MNHNS, CDR2 SASEGT.

This sequence joins TRBV5-1 and TRBJ2-5; 8 bases match TRBD1. V lost 6 bases to trimming and J lost 6 bases; unmatched junction nucleotides: 19. The germline V gene has CDR1 SGHRS and CDR2 YFSETQ. This CDR3 contains 17 residues. The CDR3 here is CASTPAAPGQVIQTQYF. The CDR3 region has the DNA TGCGCCAGCACCCCGGCGGCTCCGGGACAGGTGATTCAGACCCAGTACTTC.

The chain couples TRBV29-1 to TRBJ1-2; D not resolved. Per the germline V gene, CDR1 is SQVTM and CDR2 is ANQGSEA. Trimming stripped 6 bases from V and 0 bases from J, with 8 bases between. The CDR3 contains 12 residues. This CDR3 reads CSVAGANYGYTF. Written as DNA, the CDR3 is TGCAGCGTCGCGGGTGCTAACTATGGCTACACCTTC.

The V and J genes are TRBV5-5 and TRBJ2-2, with 10 bases identical to TRBD1. The CDR3 runs 19 residues. Germline CDR1 and CDR2: SGHKS and YYEKEE (reference sequence). With V trimmed by 2 bases and J by 6 bases, 16 bases remained unmatched. CDR3 in DNA: TGTGCCAGCAGCTTCTCGATCCGCCTCCGGGACAGGGGTCCCGGGGAGCTGTTTTTT. Translated, it gives CASSFSIRLRDRGPGELFF. Using reference TRBV5-5 and TRBJ2-2 for the parts outside the CDR3, the full variable domain is DAGVTQSPTHLIKTRGQQVTLRCSPISGHKSVSWYQQVLGQGPQFIFQYYEKEERGRGNFPDRFSARQFPNYSSELNVNALLLGDSALYLCASSFSIRLRDRGPGELFFGEGSRLTVL.

J is TRBJ2-7 and V is TRBV2; 10 bases match TRBD2. The J segment lost 5 bases and the V segment lost 7 bases, leaving 11 bases of the junction unmatched. CDR1 SNHLY and CDR2 FYNNEI come from the germline V gene. The CDR3 loop spans 15 amino acids. CDR3 protein: CASILSGRALNEQYF. CDR3 bases: TGTGCCAGCATCCTGAGCGGGAGGGCCCTCAACGAGCAGTACTTC. The full variable domain, completed using reference TRBV2 and TRBJ2-7, is EPEVTQTPSHQVTQMGQEVILRCVPISNHLYFYWYRQILGQKVEFLVSFYNNEISEKSEIFDDQFSVERPDGSNFTLKIRSTKLEDSAMYFCASILSGRALNEQYFGPGTRLTVT.

The rearrangement joins TRBV7-9 to TRBJ1-2, with TRBD1 matching over 7 bases. CDR3 length: 14 residues. The trim removed 5 bases at V and 3 bases at J, leaving 6 bases unmatched. Germline V lookup: CDR1 SEHNR, CDR2 FQNEAQ (reference sequence). CDR3 DNA sequence: TGTGCCAGCAGCCGTTCCGGACAGGACTATGGCTACACCTTC. Its protein product is CASSRSGQDYGYTF.

The chain employs TRBV27 and TRBJ1-5; 8 bases are a match to TRBD1. Looked up from germline, CDR1 is MNHEY and CDR2 is SMNVEV (reference sequence). J was trimmed by 3 bases and V by 5 bases; bases with no gene match: 6. This CDR3 spans 15 amino acids. The CDR3 protein is CASSNGQGLNQPQHF. Written as DNA, the CDR3 is TGTGCCAGCAGTAACGGACAGGGACTCAATCAGCCCCAGCATTTT.

The V gene is TRBV7-2, the J gene TRBJ1-2; D is possibly TRBD1 (6 bases). From germline, CDR1 is SGHTA and CDR2 FQGNSA. CDR3 size: 15 residues. Trimming stripped 6 bases from V and 4 bases from J, with 18 bases between. The CDR3 DNA follows: TGTGCCAGCAGAATGACAGGTGCCCCAGGCTATGGCTACACCTTC. Amino acids: CASRMTGAPGYGYTF.

This clone was observed a handful of times. CDR3 nucleotide sequence: TGTGCCAGCAGTTTGGGACAGGGTAGAAACGCCGGGGAGCTGTTTTTT. Its protein product is CASSLGQGRNAGELFF. V usage is TRBV27 and J usage is TRBJ2-2, with 9 nucleotides matching TRBD1. Germline V CDR1 and CDR2: MNHEY, SMNVEV (reference sequence). This CDR3 comprises 16 residues. V dropped 3 bases and J dropped 6; count of bases not matched to a gene: 8.

This chain joins TRBV28 and TRBJ1-3; D perhaps matches TRBD1 (6 bases). V lost 3 bases and J lost 5, with 11 bases in between. CDR1 is MDHEN, CDR2 SYDVKM, per germline. The CDR3 consists of 14 residues. Here the CDR3 reads CASSFATGRNTIYF. The DNA of the CDR3 is TGTGCCAGCAGTTTCGCGACAGGAAGAAACACCATATATTTT.

The CDR3 loop is CASSHWTSGSTDTQYF. The CDR3 DNA reads as TGTGCCAGCAGCCACTGGACTAGCGGGAGCACAGATACGCAGTATTTT. The chain uses TRBV5-8 and TRBJ2-3; 11 bases align to TRBD2. This CDR3 has 16 amino acids. V shed 4 bases and J 0 bases; nucleotides not matched to a gene: 4. Looked up from germline, CDR1 is SGHTS and CDR2 is YDEGEE. The full variable domain, its missing parts supplied by reference TRBV5-8 and TRBJ2-3, is EAGVTQSPTHLIKTRGQQATLRCSPISGHTSVYWYQQALGLGLQFLLWYDEGEERNRGNFPPRFSGRQFPNYSSELNVNALELEDSALYLCASSHWTSGSTDTQYFGPGTRLTVL.

Only a few counts were recorded for this clone. In DNA form, the CDR3 reads TGCAGTGCTAGTAGAACCGGGCCTCTAGGGGGAAATTTTTACGAGCAGTACTTC. This encodes CSASRTGPLGGNFYEQYF. J is TRBJ2-7 and V is TRBV20-1; TRBD1 is a possible D gene (6 bases). Per the germline V gene, CDR1 is DFQATT and CDR2 is SNEGSKA (reference sequence). The CDR3 consists of 18 residues. V was pared by 3 bases and J by 4 bases, with 28 bases between.

This clone was seen only once. The chain has TRBV29-1 and TRBJ2-4; 7 bases align to TRBD1. The germline gives CDR1 SQVTM, CDR2 ANQGSEA. J lost 7 bases, V lost 3 bases, and 6 bases had no gene match. This CDR3 has 13 amino acids. The CDR3, as DNA: TGCAGCGTTGACTTGACAGGGCAGAACATTCAGTACTTC. Encoded protein: CSVDLTGQNIQYF.

This clone was seen a handful of times. The chain links TRBV18 to TRBJ1-1, with D uncertain. There are 13 residues in the CDR3. The germline CDR1 and CDR2 sequences are KGHSH and LQKENI. V lost 4 bases and J lost 3, with 9 bases in between. DNA of the CDR3: TGTGCCAGCTCACGAAACAGAGACACTGAAGCTTTCTTT. Its translation: CASSRNRDTEAFF.

The chain employs TRBV2 and TRBJ2-7, with 9 bases fitting TRBD2. Trimming removed 6 bases from V and 7 bases from J; junction bases left unmatched: 10. The CDR3 consists of 14 residues. Germline V CDR1 and CDR2: SNHLY, FYNNEI. CDR3 loop: CASRNSGLAREQYF. DNA of the CDR3: TGTGCCAGCAGGAACTCGGGACTAGCTAGAGAGCAGTACTTC. The full variable domain, in which reference TRBV2 and TRBJ2-7 provide the parts outside the CDR3, is EPEVTQTPSHQVTQMGQEVILRCVPISNHLYFYWYRQILGQKVEFLVSFYNNEISEKSEIFDDQFSVERPDGSNFTLKIRSTKLEDSAMYFCASRNSGLAREQYFGPGTRLTVT.

V usage is TRBV27 and J usage is TRBJ1-6; 10 bases match TRBD1. Germline V CDR1 and CDR2: MNHEY, SMNVEV (reference sequence). V was clipped by 1 base and J by 7 bases; unmatched bases: 4. This CDR3 region has 16 residues. The CDR3 spells CASSLFKGQGNSPLHF. The CDR3 DNA reads TGTGCCAGCAGTTTATTTAAGGGACAGGGGAATTCACCCCTCCACTTT.

This rearrangement joins TRBV2 to TRBJ1-2, with D possibly TRBD1 on 6 matching bases. CDR3 length: 13 amino acids. Trimming pared 10 bases from V and 3 bases from J, leaving 15 bases between. Germline CDR1 SNHLY, CDR2 FYNNEI. CDR3 DNA sequence: TGTGCCACCACCAGGGGCGGAGACTATGGCTACACCTTC. Translated, it gives CATTRGGDYGYTF.

The chain has TRBV19 and TRBJ1-5; D is undetermined. The ends were cut back, 1 base at V and 6 bases at J, with 10 bases in the middle. This CDR3 region has 14 residues. Germline V gene sequence: CDR1 LNHDA, CDR2 SQIVND (reference sequence). CDR3 protein: CASSIVAGTQPQHF. The CDR3 region has the DNA TGTGCCAGTAGTATAGTGGCGGGCACTCAGCCCCAGCATTTT.

The V gene is TRBV5-1, the J gene TRBJ1-1, with TRBD1 matching 9 bases. The CDR3 contains 16 residues. Trimming took 4 bases from V and 3 from J; bases not matched to a gene: 10. Germline CDR1 reads SGHRS; CDR2 reads YFSETQ. In DNA form, the CDR3 reads TGCGCCAGCAGCAAACAGGGGGCGCAGGGCTACACTGAAGCTTTCTTT. It yields the protein CASSKQGAQGYTEAFF.

The chain links TRBV15 to TRBJ1-1; possible D gene TRBD1, 5 bases. CDR1 and CDR2 (germline): LNHNV, YYDKDF (reference sequence). This CDR3 comprises 14 residues. The V end lost 1 base, the J end lost 6 bases, and 12 bases lay between the germline ends. In nucleotides, the CDR3 is TGTGCCACCAGCAGAGTCGGGGGGGAGGCTGAAGCTTTCTTT. Its translation is CATSRVGGEAEAFF.

The chain employs TRBV25-1 and TRBJ2-7; 10 bases are a match to TRBD2. The CDR3 is 15 amino acids. Per germline, CDR1 MGHDK and CDR2 SYGVNS. Losses at the gene ends were 7 bases for V and 3 bases for J; bases not matched to a gene: 9. For the CDR3, the DNA is TGTGCCAGCACCACTCGGACTAGCGGAGACTACGAGCAGTACTTC. Translation gives CASTTRTSGDYEQYF.

The chain carries TRBV21-1 and TRBJ1-5. TRBV21-1 is described as a pseudogene. CDR3 length: 17 amino acids. The CDR3 loop reads CASSTSGNILPNQPQHF. The CDR3 bases are TGTGCCAGCAGCACCTCCGGGAACATTTTACCCAATCAGCCCCAGCATTTT.

The genes are TRBV19 and TRBJ2-7; D perhaps matches TRBD2 (6 bases). CDR1 is LNHDA and CDR2 is SQIVND in the germline V gene (reference sequence). The CDR3 runs 12 residues. V was cut by 3 bases and J by 5 bases, with 8 bases left in between. CDR3 amino acids: CASSMAGNEQYF. The CDR3 DNA reads TGTGCCAGTAGTATGGCGGGGAACGAGCAGTACTTC.

The V call is TRBV25-1, the J call TRBJ1-6, with TRBD1 matching 7 bases. The CDR3 sequence is 15 residues long. CDR1 is MGHDK and CDR2 is SYGVNS in the germline V gene. V dropped 3 bases and J dropped 6; count of bases not matched to a gene: 5. This chain's CDR3 is CASSDSTGANSPLHF. CDR3 bases: TGTGCCAGCAGTGATTCAACAGGGGCTAATTCACCCCTCCACTTT. The full variable domain, rest sourced from reference TRBV25-1 and TRBJ1-6, is EADIYQTPRYLVIGTGKKITLECSQTMGHDKMYWYQQDPGMELHLIHYSYGVNSTEKGDLSSESTVSRIRTEHFPLTLESARPSHTSQYLCASSDSTGANSPLHFGNGTRLTVT.

The chain joins TRBV7-2 to TRBJ1-1, with D unresolved. This CDR3 spans 15 amino acids. The V end lost 7 bases, the J end lost 0 bases, and 15 bases lay between the germline ends. The germline gives CDR1 SGHTA, CDR2 FQGNSA. CDR3 sequence: CASMRHSPMNTEAFF. Written as DNA, the CDR3 is TGTGCCAGCATGCGACACTCCCCCATGAACACTGAAGCTTTCTTT.

V is TRBV28 and J is TRBJ1-5; 7 positions match TRBD1. The CDR3 spans 18 residues. Trimming at V came to 5 bases and at J to 0 bases, leaving 13 bases not matched to a gene. Germline-derived CDR1 and CDR2 are MDHEN and SYDVKM. In nucleotides, the CDR3 is TGTGCCAGCAGTCCGGAAGGGACAGCTAGTAATAGCAATCAGCCCCAGCATTTT. It codes for CASSPEGTASNSNQPQHF.